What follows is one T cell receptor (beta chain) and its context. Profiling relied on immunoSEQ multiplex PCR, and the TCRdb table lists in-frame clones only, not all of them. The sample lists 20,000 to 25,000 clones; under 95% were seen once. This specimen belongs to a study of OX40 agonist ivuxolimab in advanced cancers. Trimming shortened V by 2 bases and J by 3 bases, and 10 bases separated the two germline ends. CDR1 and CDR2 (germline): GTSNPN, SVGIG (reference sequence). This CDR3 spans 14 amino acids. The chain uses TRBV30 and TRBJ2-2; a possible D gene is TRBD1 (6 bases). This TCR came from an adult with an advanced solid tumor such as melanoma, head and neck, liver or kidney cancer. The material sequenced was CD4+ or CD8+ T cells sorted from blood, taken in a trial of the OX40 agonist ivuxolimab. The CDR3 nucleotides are TGTGCCTGGAGTCTTACAGGGTACACCGGGGAGCTGTTTTTT. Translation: CAWSLTGYTGELFF.